These T cell receptor beta chains were read from a single sample in a study of blood T cell repertoires in COVID-19. TCRdb's copy holds only in-frame clones and misses some; the assay was immunoSEQ multiplex PCR. This sample carries approximately 290,000 clones, 70% to 90% of them seen once, and the ten largest clones take 0.7% to 0.9%. The sequenced sample was peripheral blood. These receptors all stem from a human donor with COVID-19, enrolled during active disease. The donor label of this sample is uncertain. CDR3s include the opening cysteine and the closing phenylalanine or tryptophan. D genes are given only for firm matches. Clone size is stated in some rows and not others, as once, few, many or a class when expanded.

v_call	clone_size	d_call	j_call	cdr3_aa	cdr3_nt
TRBV6-5	NA	NA	TRBJ1-1	CASSYLGTPGETEAFF	TGTGCCAGCAGTTACTTAGGGACACCAGGGGAAACTGAAGCTTTCTTT
TRBV15	NA	NA	TRBJ1-5	CATSRDRKQDDQPQHF	TGTGCCACCAGCAGAGATCGAAAACAGGACGATCAGCCCCAGCATTTT
TRBV24-1	NA	TRBD1	TRBJ1-4	CATSDRTGNEEKLFF	TGTGCCACCAGTGATCGGACAGGGAATGAGGAAAAACTGTTTTTT
TRBV5-1	NA	TRBD1	TRBJ1-1	CASSLETGGVRAAFF	TGCGCCAGCAGCTTGGAAACAGGGGGCGTAAGGGCCGCTTTCTTT
TRBV7-3	NA	NA	TRBJ2-2	CASSLNPTGNTGELFF	TGTGCCAGCAGCTTAAACCCGACAGGGAACACCGGGGAGCTGTTTTTT
TRBV5-4	NA	TRBD2	TRBJ2-3	CASSLGLAGRTDTQYF	TGTGCCAGCAGCTTAGGGCTAGCGGGACGCACAGATACGCAGTATTTT
TRBV4-3	NA	NA	TRBJ1-2	CASSPDRQANFYGYTF	TGCGCCAGCAGCCCGGACCGACAGGCGAACTTCTATGGCTACACCTTC
TRBV11-3	NA	NA	TRBJ1-3	CASSLGGSGNTIYF	TGTGCCAGCAGCTTAGGCGGATCTGGAAACACCATATATTTT
TRBV5-1	NA	TRBD1	TRBJ2-2	CASSLFGQGAGELFF	TGCGCCAGCAGCTTGTTTGGACAGGGGGCCGGGGAGCTGTTTTTT
TRBV9	NA	NA	TRBJ1-5	CASNGQGHGQPQHF	TGTGCCAGCAACGGTCAGGGGCACGGGCAGCCCCAGCATTTT
TRBV9	NA	TRBD1	TRBJ1-6	CASTMTGHLDSPLHF	TGTGCCAGCACCATGACAGGGCACTTGGATTCACCCCTCCACTTT
TRBV6-2/TRBV6-3	NA	TRBD2	TRBJ2-3	CASSYRGTSGRGGTDTQYF	TGTGCCAGCAGTTACAGGGGGACTAGCGGGAGAGGCGGCACAGATACGCAGTATTTT
TRBV28	NA	NA	TRBJ2-2	CASSGGLWNTGELFF	TGTGCCAGCAGTGGAGGGCTCTGGAACACCGGGGAGCTGTTTTTT
TRBV6-1	NA	NA	TRBJ2-2	CASSEARGRAGELFF	TGTGCCAGCAGTGAAGCGCGGGGAAGGGCCGGGGAGCTGTTTTTT
TRBV5-4	NA	TRBD1	TRBJ2-5	CASSFDREETQYF	TGTGCCAGCAGCTTCGACAGGGAAGAGACCCAGTACTTC
TRBV5-1	NA	NA	TRBJ1-6	CASSNRRITNNSPLHF	TGCGCCAGCAGCAACCGGAGAATTACCAATAATTCACCCCTCCACTTT
TRBV12-3/TRBV12-4	NA	NA	TRBJ2-3	CASTTDITQYF	TGTGCCAGCACCACTGACATAACGCAGTATTTT
TRBV11-1	once	NA	TRBJ2-7	CASSLQGGSRPYF	TGTGCCAGCAGCTTACAGGGGGGATCTAGGCCGTACTTC
TRBV30	NA	NA	TRBJ1-2	CAWSDGQSIYGYTF	TGTGCCTGGAGTGACGGACAGAGCATTTATGGCTACACCTTC
TRBV6-4	NA	NA	TRBJ2-2	CASSPSRPGELFF	TGTGCCAGCAGTCCTTCTAGGCCCGGGGAGCTGTTTTTT
TRBV29-1	NA	TRBD1	TRBJ1-2	CSVVPGQGDYGYTF	TGCAGCGTTGTTCCGGGACAGGGGGACTATGGCTACACCTTC
TRBV7-2	NA	TRBD2	TRBJ2-7	CASSLARTSGRNEQYF	TGTGCCAGCAGCTTAGCTCGGACTAGCGGGCGGAACGAGCAGTACTTC
TRBV3-1/TRBV3-2	NA	TRBD2	TRBJ2-7	CASSRRLAGGDEQYF	TGTGCCAGCAGCCGAAGACTAGCGGGAGGCGACGAGCAGTACTTC
TRBV7-3	NA	NA	TRBJ2-6	CASSLTPRVHQGSGANVLTF	TGTGCCAGCAGCTTAACTCCCAGGGTCCATCAGGGGTCTGGGGCCAACGTCCTGACTTTC
TRBV30	NA	NA	TRBJ2-5	CAWAALAVQETQYF	TGTGCCTGGGCTGCGTTAGCGGTACAAGAGACCCAGTACTTC
TRBV19	NA	NA	TRBJ2-5	CASSNGQGQETQYF	TGTGCCAGTAGTAATGGGCAGGGCCAAGAGACCCAGTACTTC
TRBV18	NA	TRBD1	TRBJ1-1	CASSPGQGHTEAFF	TGTGCCAGCTCACCGGGACAGGGGCACACTGAAGCTTTCTTT
TRBV4-2	once	NA	TRBJ2-1	CASSLRLGDEQFF	TGTGCCAGCAGCCTAAGGCTGGGCGATGAGCAGTTCTTC
TRBV6-6	NA	TRBD1	TRBJ1-1	CASSYPAGGNTEAFF	TGTGCCAGCAGTTACCCGGCAGGGGGGAACACTGAAGCTTTCTTT
TRBV28	NA	TRBD2	TRBJ2-3	CASSLGGGTDTQYF	TGTGCCAGCAGTTTAGGGGGGGGCACAGATACGCAGTATTTT
TRBV18	NA	TRBD1	TRBJ2-7	CASSPRGQGDYEQYF	TGTGCCAGCTCACCACGCGGACAGGGGGACTACGAGCAGTACTTC
TRBV18	once	TRBD1	TRBJ1-1	CASSPGPGGMNTEAFF	TGTGCCAGCTCACCGGGGCCAGGGGGAATGAACACTGAAGCTTTCTTT
TRBV27	NA	TRBD2	TRBJ2-1	CASSRIPGLAGGPVGFF	TGTGCCAGCAGTAGAATCCCGGGACTAGCGGGAGGGCCAGTCGGATTCTTC
TRBV9	few	TRBD1	TRBJ2-1	CASSPDRGGKNEQFF	TGTGCCAGCAGCCCGGACAGGGGCGGGAAAAATGAGCAGTTCTTC
TRBV2	NA	TRBD1	TRBJ1-1	CATQTGTGGWEAFF	TGTGCCACCCAGACCGGGACAGGGGGCTGGGAAGCTTTCTTT
TRBV6-5	once	TRBD1	TRBJ1-2	CASSPGQGEVYGYTF	TGTGCCAGCAGCCCCGGACAGGGGGAGGTCTATGGCTACACCTTC
TRBV19	NA	TRBD1	TRBJ2-1	CASSDRGRDNEQFF	TGTGCCAGTAGCGACAGGGGTCGTGACAATGAGCAGTTCTTC
TRBV6-2/TRBV6-3	few	NA	TRBJ1-1	CASSFTRDRAEAFF	TGTGCCAGCAGTTTTACCCGGGATCGCGCTGAAGCTTTCTTT
TRBV20-1	NA	NA	TRBJ2-1	CSASTDRENEQFF	TGCAGTGCTAGTACGGACAGAGAGAATGAGCAGTTCTTC
TRBV7-3	NA	NA	TRBJ2-5	CASSPGVVTETQYF	TGTGCCAGCAGCCCCGGGGTGGTGACGGAGACCCAGTACTTC
TRBV15	few	TRBD1	TRBJ1-5	CATSRDRGREQPQHF	TGTGCCACCAGCAGAGACAGGGGGCGCGAACAGCCCCAGCATTTT
TRBV7-2	NA	TRBD2	TRBJ2-3	CASSLAHSGLAGNTDTQYF	TGTGCCAGCAGCTTAGCGCACTCGGGACTAGCGGGAAACACAGATACGCAGTATTTT
TRBV25-1	few	TRBD1	TRBJ1-1	CASSQQGYTEAFF	TGTGCCAGCAGCCAACAGGGGTACACTGAAGCTTTCTTT
TRBV7-2	NA	TRBD1	TRBJ1-4	CASSLGGTGAGFGEKLFF	TGTGCCAGCAGCTTAGGCGGGACAGGGGCAGGGTTCGGGGAAAAACTGTTTTTT
TRBV12-3/TRBV12-4	NA	NA	TRBJ2-7	CASSRSPYEQYF	TGTGCCAGCAGCCGGAGCCCCTACGAGCAGTACTTC
TRBV6-5	NA	NA	TRBJ2-1	CASSRRDEQFF	TGTGCCAGCAGCCGCCGGGATGAGCAGTTCTTC
TRBV19	NA	NA	TRBJ2-2	CASSSTGTHTGELFF	TGTGCCAGTAGCAGCACAGGGACCCACACCGGGGAGCTGTTTTTT
TRBV9	NA	TRBD2	TRBJ2-1	CASSVGSGGYYNEQFF	TGTGCCAGCAGCGTAGGTAGCGGGGGCTACTACAATGAGCAGTTCTTC
TRBV7-2	NA	NA	TRBJ1-5	CASSFSSNQPQHF	TGTGCCAGCAGCTTCTCCAGCAATCAGCCCCAGCATTTT
TRBV7-3	NA	NA	TRBJ2-7	CASSLGPTGTYEQYF	TGTGCCAGCAGCTTAGGACCGACGGGAACCTACGAGCAGTACTTC
TRBV10-2	NA	NA	TRBJ1-5	CASSESLRGNQPQHF	TGCGCCAGCAGTGAGTCGCTGCGAGGCAATCAGCCCCAGCATTTT
TRBV14	NA	NA	TRBJ1-1	CASSQELGDLDTEAFF	TGTGCCAGCAGCCAAGAGCTGGGAGATTTGGACACTGAAGCTTTCTTT
TRBV2	NA	TRBD1	TRBJ1-4	CASSPLGQGAREKLFF	TGTGCCAGCAGCCCCTTGGGGCAGGGGGCGAGGGAAAAACTGTTTTTT
TRBV5-6	NA	TRBD2	TRBJ2-2	CASSVSSGRGGELFF	TGTGCCAGCAGCGTATCTAGCGGGAGGGGCGGGGAGCTGTTTTTT
TRBV7-2	once	NA	TRBJ2-5	CASSLEGGRFWETQYF	TGTGCCAGCAGCTTAGAGGGGGGGCGGTTCTGGGAGACCCAGTACTTC
TRBV5-1	NA	NA	TRBJ1-4	CASSLEGASNEKLFF	TGCGCCAGCAGCTTGGAAGGGGCTAGTAATGAAAAACTGTTTTTT
TRBV18	NA	TRBD1	TRBJ1-1	CASSLDRGKPPPEAFF	TGTGCCAGCTCGCTCGACAGGGGTAAGCCTCCACCTGAAGCTTTCTTT